A selection of T cell receptor beta chains follows, all from one sample in a study of blood T cell repertoires in COVID-19. Produced via immunoSEQ multiplex PCR; TCRdb's table is partial and in-frame only. The table includes 80,000 or so clones, 88% detected once. The source material was peripheral blood. The receptor source for this set is a human donor in a cohort sampled during active COVID-19. CDR3s include the opening cysteine and the closing phenylalanine or tryptophan. D genes are given only for firm matches. Expanded clones get a size class; other rows say once, few or many, or leave the size out.

TRBJ1-6 - TRBV3-1/TRBV3-2 - TGTGCCAGCAGCCAAGATCAGAACAGTAATTATTCACCCCTCCACTTT CASSQDQNSNYSPLHF
TRBJ1-1 TRBD1 TRBV3-1/TRBV3-2 - TGTGCCAGCAGCCAACGAGACAGGGGATCTGAAGCTTTCTTT CASSQRDRGSEAFF
TRBJ1-1 - TRBV7-9 - TGTGCCAGCAGCTTACGGCCAACCAGGGCTTTCTTT CASSLRPTRAFF
TRBJ1-3 - TRBV28 few TGTGCCAGTGACAGAGCTGGAAACACCATATATTTT CASDRAGNTIYF
TRBJ2-2 TRBD1 TRBV28 - TGTGCCAGCAGGGACAGGGAGAACACCGGGGAGCTGTTTTTT CASRDRENTGELFF
TRBJ2-1 - TRBV4-1 - TGCGCCAGCAGCCGAGGGGGACCGCCCCCTTACAATGAGCAGTTCTTC CASSRGGPPPYNEQFF
TRBJ2-7 - TRBV19 - TGTGCCAGTAGGGACGGGGGTCAGGCCCCCTACGAGCAGTACTTC CASRDGGQAPYEQYF
TRBJ1-5 TRBD1 TRBV28 - TGTGCCAGCAGTTCCGGGACAGGTTATAGCAATCAGCCCCAGCATTTT CASSSGTGYSNQPQHF
TRBJ2-5 TRBD2 TRBV30 - TGTGCCTGGAGTGTAGCTAGCGGGGGGTTTCAAGAGACCCAGTACTTC CAWSVASGGFQETQYF
TRBJ2-7 TRBD2 TRBV15 - TGTGCCACCAGCAGTCTAGCGGGGCGGCACCACTACGAGCAGTACTTC CATSSLAGRHHYEQYF
TRBJ1-6 - TRBV5-1 - TGCGCCAGCAGGATACAGAGCTCCTATAATTCACCCCTCCACTTT CASRIQSSYNSPLHF
TRBJ2-3 - TRBV5-1 once TGCGCCAGCAGCTTGGCTGGCACAGATACGCAGTATTTT CASSLAGTDTQYF
TRBJ1-2 - TRBV28 - TGTGCCAGCAGTTCCGGGATCTATGGCTACACCTTC CASSSGIYGYTF
TRBJ1-1 - TRBV6-4 - TGTGCCAGCATCTTTATAAGTGGAGGGGTGATGAACACTGAAGCTTTCTTT CASIFISGGVMNTEAFF
TRBJ2-1 TRBD2 TRBV18 - TGTGCCAGCTTCCAAATCGCGACTAGCGCTTACAATGAGCAGTTCTTC CASFQIATSAYNEQFF
TRBJ1-6 - TRBV28 - TGTGCCAGCAGTTTGGGCAGGGCTGGGTCCTATAATTCACCCCTCCACTTT CASSLGRAGSYNSPLHF
TRBJ1-3 - TRBV6-5 - TGTGCCAGCAGTCTCGTACAGGGTGGTGGAAACACCATATATTTT CASSLVQGGGNTIYF
TRBJ2-7 TRBD1 TRBV7-8 - TGTGCCAGCAGCTTGACAGGGGCAAACTACGAGCAGTACTTC CASSLTGANYEQYF
TRBJ2-1 TRBD2 TRBV30 once TGTGCCTGGAGTCGAGAGGGCGGGGGGTACAATGAGCAGTTCTTC CAWSREGGGYNEQFF
TRBJ1-2 - TRBV5-1 once TGCGCCAGCAGCTTGGAGGGACTGAACTATGGCTACACCTTC CASSLEGLNYGYTF
TRBJ2-1 - TRBV5-5 - TGTGCCAGCAGCCGGACGGGGAACAATGAGCAGTTCTTC CASSRTGNNEQFF
TRBJ2-2 - TRBV4-2 - TGTGCCAGCAGCCTACCAGCGAACACCGGGGAGCTGTTTTTT CASSLPANTGELFF
TRBJ1-5 - TRBV5-4 few TGTGCCAGCAGCTCGGGACATTTCAGCAATCAGCCCCAGCATTTT CASSSGHFSNQPQHF
TRBJ2-5 TRBD1 TRBV19 - TGTGCCAGTACCCCAAGGGGGCTCCGTGAGACCCAGTACTTC CASTPRGLRETQYF
TRBJ1-5 - TRBV30 - TGTGCCTGGAGTACTCGGGACAATCAGCCCCAGCATTTT CAWSTRDNQPQHF
TRBJ2-1 TRBD2 TRBV20-1 - TGCAGTGCTAGTGGACTAGCGGGGGCCTTCCTCTACAATGAGCAGTTCTTC CSASGLAGAFLYNEQFF
TRBJ1-6 - TRBV14 - TGTGCCAGCAGCCCCACTCGAGTCGGGGGTCCCCTCCACTTT CASSPTRVGGPLHF
TRBJ2-7 - TRBV27 - TGTGCCAGCAGTGATCTACGGAGGAAAGGTACCTACGAGCAGTACTTC CASSDLRRKGTYEQYF
TRBJ2-3 TRBD1 TRBV5-1 once TGCGCCAGCAGCACAGGACAGGGAACAGATACGCAGTATTTT CASSTGQGTDTQYF
TRBJ1-5 - TRBV19 - TGTGCCACAAACGGGAGGAGCAATCAGCCCCAGCATTTT CATNGRSNQPQHF
TRBJ1-2 - TRBV19 - TGTGCCAGTAGTATATCGTCCAGGAGGTATGGCTACACCTTC CASSISSRRYGYTF
TRBJ1-1 - TRBV14 - TGTGCCAGCAGCAAAAAAGGCCCAGGGCGCACTGAAGCTTTCTTT CASSKKGPGRTEAFF
TRBJ1-4 TRBD1 TRBV5-1 - TGCGCCAGCAGCTTGGAGGGACAGGGAAGTGAAAAACTGTTTTTT CASSLEGQGSEKLFF
TRBJ1-1 - TRBV19 - TGTGCCAGTAGTCTGGGACTCAGGAGGAACACTGAAGCTTTCTTT CASSLGLRRNTEAFF
TRBJ2-1 - TRBV5-8 - TGTGCCAGCAGTCCCGGCTTAACGACGGGGGGCGGAGAGCAGTTCTTC CASSPGLTTGGGEQFF
TRBJ1-5 - TRBV5-1 few TGCGCCAGCAGCATCTCAGGGAACCAGCCCCAGCATTTT CASSISGNQPQHF
TRBJ2-3 TRBD2 TRBV6-1 - TGTGCCAGCAGTGAATGGACTAGCGGGAGGGTCCGTCGGGCAGATACGCAGTATTTT CASSEWTSGRVRRADTQYF
TRBJ1-5 TRBD1 TRBV28 - TGTGCCAGCAGGATGAGAACAGGGGTATTAGTTCAGCCCCAGCATTTT CASRMRTGVLVQPQHF
TRBJ2-5 - TRBV7-2 - TGTGCCAGCAGCTATCAGTATCAAGAGACCCAGTACTTC CASSYQYQETQYF
TRBJ2-5 - TRBV7-2 - TGTGCCAGCAGCTTTTCCGGGACAAACCAAGAGACCCAGTACTTC CASSFSGTNQETQYF
TRBJ2-7 - TRBV6-1 - TGTGCCAGCAGTGAAAGTATCGGGGTACAGAAGTACGAGCAGTACTTC CASSESIGVQKYEQYF
TRBJ2-7 TRBD2 TRBV5-1 - TGCGCCAGCAGCTTGGGACTAGCGGGACTCTACGAGCAGTACTTC CASSLGLAGLYEQYF
TRBJ1-2 TRBD1 TRBV28 once TGTGCCAGCAGCCAGGGGGTTTCTGGCTACACCTTC CASSQGVSGYTF
TRBJ1-2 - TRBV19 - TGTGCCAGTACAGAGGATTACTATGGCTACACCTTC CASTEDYYGYTF
TRBJ2-4 - TRBV15 - TGTGCCACCAGCAGTCCCCAACTGGAGGGGTTTAAGTTC CATSSPQLEGFKF
TRBJ1-2 - TRBV15 - TGTGCCACCAGCAGGGAAATTCAGGGAAAAGGCTACACCTTC CATSREIQGKGYTF
TRBJ2-2 - TRBV5-4 - TGTGCCAGCAGCTTGTTTGACAGGAACACCGGGGAGCTGTTTTTT CASSLFDRNTGELFF
TRBJ1-2 TRBD1 TRBV4-2 - TGTGCCAGCAGCCTCGTGGGACAGGGAGCTAACTATGGCTACACCTTC CASSLVGQGANYGYTF
TRBJ1-2 TRBD1 TRBV5-1 - TGCGCCAGCAGCTACGGGACAGGGTATGGCTACACCTTC CASSYGTGYGYTF
TRBJ2-7 TRBD1 TRBV3-1/TRBV3-2 - TGTGCCAGCAGCCAATCTCCTGGGACAGACTACGAGCAGTACTTC CASSQSPGTDYEQYF
TRBJ2-1 - TRBV5-1 - TGCGCCAGCAGCTCCCGGACAGCCAACAATGAGCAGTTCTTC CASSSRTANNEQFF
TRBJ2-6 - TRBV11-1 - TGTGCCAGCAGCCTGGGGCCGTCTGGGGCCAACGTCCTGACTTTC CASSLGPSGANVLTF
TRBJ1-2 - TRBV11-1 - TGTGCCAGCAGCGAGGGAGACTATGGCTACACCTTC CASSEGDYGYTF
TRBJ1-5 TRBD1 TRBV6-1 few TGTGCCAGCAGTGAACAGGGGGCTGGTCAGCCCCAGCATTTT CASSEQGAGQPQHF